The source of this T cell receptor (beta chain) is a study of cytomegalovirus exposure and HLA in healthy donors. Study context: When over 300 donors were genotyped, about 81% of them were found to fall in the Caucasian-associated ancestry cluster.

PCR involved 60 Vbeta and 13 Jbeta primers. The assay was immunoSEQ multiplex PCR, and TCRdb's table has in-frame clones only and misses some. Of more than 110,000 clones in the sample, around 78% were seen once. Per the germline V gene, CDR1 is SGHRS and CDR2 is YFSETQ. Trimming at V came to 4 bases and at J to 1 base, leaving 6 bases not matched to a gene. The CDR3 is 15 residues long. This clone was found once. This chain joins TRBV5-1 and TRBJ1-1; 8 bases map to TRBD1. The sequenced sample was PBMCs. The receptor was derived from a male donor in good health and CMV-seronegative. The CDR3 is CASSTLQGGNTEAFF. The CDR3 DNA follows: TGCGCCAGCAGCACCCTACAGGGGGGGAACACTGAAGCTTTCTTT. Full variable domain (outside the CDR3, taken from reference TRBV5-1 and TRBJ1-1): KAGVTQTPRYLIKTRGQQVTLSCSPISGHRSVSWYQQTPGQGLQFLFEYFSETQRNKGNFPGRFSGRQFSNSRSEMNVSTLELGDSALYLCASSTLQGGNTEAFFGQGTRLTVV.